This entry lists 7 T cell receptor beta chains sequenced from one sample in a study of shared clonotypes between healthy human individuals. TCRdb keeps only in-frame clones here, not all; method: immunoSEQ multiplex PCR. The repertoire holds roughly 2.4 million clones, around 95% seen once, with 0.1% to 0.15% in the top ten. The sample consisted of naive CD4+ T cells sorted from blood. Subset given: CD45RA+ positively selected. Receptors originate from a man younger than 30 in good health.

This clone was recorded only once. The chain's CDR3 is CASSQVGLSGAGNQPQHF. CDR3 coding DNA: TGTGCCAGCAGCCAAGTGGGGCTTTCGGGGGCTGGCAATCAGCCCCAGCATTTT. This sequence joins TRBV4-2 and TRBJ1-5; maybe TRBD1 (6 bases). Germline V gives CDR1 LGHNA, CDR2 YNFKEQ. This CDR3 contains 18 residues. V dropped 1 base and J dropped 2 bases, with 18 bases sitting between them.

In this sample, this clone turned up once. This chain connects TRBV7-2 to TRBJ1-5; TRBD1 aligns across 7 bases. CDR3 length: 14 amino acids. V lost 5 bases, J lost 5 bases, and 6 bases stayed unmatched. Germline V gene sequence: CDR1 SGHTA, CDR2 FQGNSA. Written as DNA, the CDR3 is TGTGCCAGCAGCCCACGACAGGGAGATCAGCCCCAGCATTTT. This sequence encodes CASSPRQGDQPQHF. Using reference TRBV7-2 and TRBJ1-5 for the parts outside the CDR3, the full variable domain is GAGVSQSPSNKVTEKGKDVELRCDPISGHTALYWYRQSLGQGLEFLIYFQGNSAPDKSGLPSDRFSAERTGGSVSTLTIQRTQQEDSAVYLCASSPRQGDQPQHFGDGTRLSIL.

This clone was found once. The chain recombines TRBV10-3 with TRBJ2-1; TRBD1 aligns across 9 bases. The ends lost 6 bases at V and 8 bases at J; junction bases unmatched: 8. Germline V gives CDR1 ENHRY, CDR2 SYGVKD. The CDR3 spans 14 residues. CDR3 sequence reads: CAISTGGALDEQFF. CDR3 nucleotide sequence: TGTGCCATCAGCACAGGGGGCGCTTTAGATGAGCAGTTCTTC.

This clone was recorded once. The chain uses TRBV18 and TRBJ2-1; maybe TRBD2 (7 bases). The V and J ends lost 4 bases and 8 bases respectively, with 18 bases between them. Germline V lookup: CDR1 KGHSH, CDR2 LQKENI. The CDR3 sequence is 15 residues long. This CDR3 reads CASSLSGGPGDEQFF. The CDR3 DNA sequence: TGTGCCAGCTCACTTTCGGGGGGCCCTGGGGATGAGCAGTTCTTC.

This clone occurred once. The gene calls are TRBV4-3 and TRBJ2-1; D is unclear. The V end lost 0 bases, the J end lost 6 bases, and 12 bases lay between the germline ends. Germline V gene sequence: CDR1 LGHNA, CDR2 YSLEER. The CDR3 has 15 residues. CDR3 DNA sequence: TGCGCCAGCAGCCAAGACGTAACCTGGGGCAATGAGCAGTTCTTC. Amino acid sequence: CASSQDVTWGNEQFF.

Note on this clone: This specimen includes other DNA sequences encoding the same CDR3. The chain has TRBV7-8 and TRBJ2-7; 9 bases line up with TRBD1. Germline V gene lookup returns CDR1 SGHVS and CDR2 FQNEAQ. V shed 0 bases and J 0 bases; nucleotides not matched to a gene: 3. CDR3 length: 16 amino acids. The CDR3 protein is CASSLAGDRVSYEQYF. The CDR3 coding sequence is TGTGCCAGCAGCTTAGCGGGGGACAGGGTCTCCTACGAGCAGTACTTC.

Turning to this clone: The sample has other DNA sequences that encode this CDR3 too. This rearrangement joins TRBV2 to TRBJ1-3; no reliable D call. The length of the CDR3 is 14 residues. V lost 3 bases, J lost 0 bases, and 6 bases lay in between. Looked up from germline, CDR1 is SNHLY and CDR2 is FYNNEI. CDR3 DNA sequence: TGTGCCAGCAGTGACTCTGGCTCTGGAAACACCATATATTTT. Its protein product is CASSDSGSGNTIYF.